Each of the 31 T cell receptor beta chains below was sequenced from the same sample in a study of CD8+CD57+ T cells in acquired aplastic anemia. Using genomic DNA as the template, TCR beta VDJ and CDR3 profiling was carried out. TCRdb re-derived calls from the reads in MiXCR, one entry per CDR3 protein. The sample lists roughly 61,000 distinct CDR3 sequences; about 54% were seen once. Specimen: sorted CD4+, CD8+, or CD8+CD57+ T cells (not recorded which) from PBMCs. The origin of the receptors is a human donor in good health, serving as a control.

With regard to this clonotype: At one end, the junction sequence differs from germline, possibly due to a read error. The V call is TRBV7-2, the J call TRBJ2-7; TRBD1 agrees at 8 bases. This CDR3 region has 13 residues. Looked up from germline, CDR1 is SGHTA and CDR2 is FQGNSA. In DNA form, the CDR3 reads TGCGCCAGCAGAACGGACAGGGCCTACGAGCAGTACTTC. It encodes CASRTDRAYEQYF.

In this sample, this clonotype turned up once. The chain employs TRBV9 and TRBJ1-2; the match to TRBD1 covers 8 bases. The germline CDR1 and CDR2 sequences are SGDLS and YYNGEE. The CDR3 sequence is 15 residues long. V lost 0 bases to trimming and J lost 2 bases; unmatched junction nucleotides: 3. The CDR3 loop is CASSVAQGANYGYTF. Here the CDR3 DNA reads TGTGCCAGCAGCGTAGCGCAGGGGGCGAACTATGGCTACACCTTC. The full variable domain, with the rest looked up from reference TRBV9 and TRBJ1-2, is DSGVTQTPKHLITATGQRVTLRCSPRSGDLSVYWYQQSLDQGLQFLIQYYNGEERAKGNILERFSAQQFPDLHSELNLSSLELGDSALYFCASSVAQGANYGYTFGSGTRLTVV.

There are many counts of this clonotype. The chain has TRBV5-1 and TRBJ2-7, with 10 bases matching TRBD1. The CDR3 is 17 residues long. CDR1 is SGHRS, CDR2 YFSETQ, per germline. The junction had 10 bases not matched to a gene; V was cut back by 0 bases and J by 4 bases. The DNA of the CDR3 is TGCGCCAGCAGCTTGGCGGGAGGACAGGGGGATCGTTACGAGCAGTACTTC. Protein: CASSLAGGQGDRYEQYF.

The gene calls are TRBV25-1 and TRBJ2-5, with D uncertain. The CDR3 has 13 amino acids. Germline V gene sequence: CDR1 MGHDK, CDR2 SYGVNS. The V end was cut by 3 bases, the J end by 0 bases, with 5 bases between. The CDR3 here is CASSDPHQETQYF. The CDR3 DNA reads as TGTGCCAGCAGTGATCCACACCAAGAGACCCAGTACTTC.

The chain has TRBV20-1 and TRBJ1-1; TRBD1 matches at 11 bases. Germline CDR1 DFQATT, CDR2 SNEGSKA (reference sequence). This CDR3 region has 14 residues. J was trimmed by 3 bases and V by 6 bases; bases with no gene match: 6. CDR3: CSATRDRGDTEAFF. CDR3 nucleotides: TGCAGTGCGACCCGGGACAGGGGGGACACTGAAGCTTTCTTT.

This sequence joins TRBV29-1 and TRBJ2-5; 13 bases line up with TRBD2. CDR1 SQVTM and CDR2 ANQGSEA come from the germline V gene. The CDR3 covers 15 residues. After removal of 7 bases from V and 5 bases from J, the junction contained 10 bases not matched to a gene. Here the CDR3 DNA reads TGCAGCGCTAGGAGGACTAGCGGGAGTGGGGAGACCCAGTACTTC. Protein sequence: CSARRTSGSGETQYF.

The sample holds a few counts of this clonotype. The rearrangement joins TRBV15 to TRBJ1-5; 7 bases are shared with TRBD1. CDR1 is LNHNV and CDR2 is YYDKDF in the germline V gene (reference sequence). The CDR3 runs to 15 residues. With V trimmed by 1 base and J by 7 bases, 7 bases remained unmatched. The CDR3 sequence is CATSRGGGPRQPQHF. CDR3 nucleotides: TGTGCCACCAGCAGAGGAGGGGGCCCGAGACAGCCCCAGCATTTT.

This clonotype has only one observation. This chain joins TRBV29-1 and TRBJ1-1; the match to TRBD1 covers 11 bases. The CDR3 sequence is 15 residues long. Looked up from germline, CDR1 is SQVTM and CDR2 is ANQGSEA. V shed 7 bases, J shed 3 bases, and the junction held 10 bases outside the gene matches. CDR3 loop: CSAIDRGQGDTEAFF. The CDR3 DNA sequence: TGCAGCGCTATCGACAGGGGACAGGGGGACACTGAAGCTTTCTTT.

To note about this clonotype: A read error may be the cause here, since a much bigger clone is one base away. The V gene is TRBV12-5, the J gene TRBJ2-2; weak D call: TRBD1 (5 bases). Germline V CDR1 and CDR2: LGHNT, FRNRAP. V was trimmed by 2 bases and J by 2 bases, leaving 12 bases between them. This CDR3 contains 16 residues. The CDR3 is CASGLTTGVNTGELFF. CDR3 sequence (DNA): TGTGCTAGTGGTTTGACTACAGGCGTCAACACCGGGGAGCTGTTTTTT.

At least ten counts were recorded for this clonotype. The chain links TRBV3-1 to TRBJ1-1, with no clear D. The CDR3 totals 12 residues. Germline CDR1 and CDR2: LGHDT and YNNKEL (reference sequence). Trimming removed 4 bases from V and 3 bases from J, with 6 bases in between. The CDR3 spells CASSRVDTEAFF. The CDR3, as DNA: TGTGCCAGCAGCCGGGTAGACACTGAAGCTTTCTTT.

Points on this clonotype: Because it lacks the conserved phenylalanine or tryptophan at the end, this CDR3 is likely a read error. CDR3 nucleotides: TGTGCCAGCAGCCTCGCGGGGGCGAGGGACACCGAAGCTTTCTCT. Residues: CASSLAGARDTEAFS. The V call is TRBV7-9, the J call TRBJ1-1; a possible D gene is TRBD1 (6 bases). CDR3 length equals 15 residues. Germline values: CDR1 SEHNR, CDR2 FQNEAQ (reference sequence).

The CDR3 spells CASSTGQGELFF. In DNA form, the CDR3 reads TGTGCCAGCAGCACTGGACAGGGGGAGCTGTTTTTT. V is TRBV7-3 and J is TRBJ2-2; possibly TRBD1 for D (6 bases). Trimming removed 5 bases at V and 8 bases at J, with 9 bases between. This CDR3 is 12 amino acids long. The V gene's germline CDR1 is SGHTA and CDR2 FQGTGA.

The CDR3 region has the DNA TGTGCCACCAGCAGAAGGGACCTCCCAACGAGGACCCAGTACTTC. Translation gives CATSRRDLPTRTQYF. This chain connects TRBV15 to TRBJ2-5, with D tentatively TRBD1 or TRBD2 (5 bases each). Germline CDR1 is LNHNV and CDR2 is YYDKDF (reference sequence). With 2 bases removed from V and 7 bases from J, the gap between germline ends came to 17 bases. The CDR3 consists of 15 residues. The full variable domain, rest sourced from reference TRBV15 and TRBJ2-5, is DAMVIQNPRYQVTQFGKPVTLSCSQTLNHNVMYWYQQKSSQAPKLLFHYYDKDFNNEADTPDNFQSRRPNTSFCFLDIRSPGLGDTAMYLCATSRRDLPTRTQYFGPGTRLLVL.

By sample share, this clonotype is medium-sized. The V gene is TRBV2, the J gene TRBJ2-2; D is unclear. Germline CDR1 SNHLY, CDR2 FYNNEI. Trimming stripped 2 bases from V and 7 bases from J, with 8 bases between. This CDR3 spans 13 amino acids. The CDR3 here is CASSESLIGELFF. The CDR3, as DNA: TGTGCCAGCAGTGAAAGTTTGATCGGGGAGCTGTTTTTT. The variable domain in full, completed from reference TRBV2 and TRBJ2-2, reads EPEVTQTPSHQVTQMGQEVILRCVPISNHLYFYWYRQILGQKVEFLVSFYNNEISEKSEIFDDQFSVERPDGSNFTLKIRSTKLEDSAMYFCASSESLIGELFFGEGSRLTVL.

The V and J genes are TRBV2 and TRBJ2-5; D assignment may be TRBD1 or TRBD2 (5 bases each). The CDR3 runs to 13 residues. Germline-derived CDR1 and CDR2 are SNHLY and FYNNEI. Between the trimmed V and J ends, which lost 6 bases and 5 bases, there was a span of 13 bases. CDR3 bases: TGTGCCAGCAGGGGGGACGGAGCGGAGACCCAGTACTTC. As protein: CASRGDGAETQYF.

This clonotype was seen only once. The chain joins TRBV11-2 to TRBJ2-1; 7 nucleotides align to TRBD2. Germline V lookup: CDR1 SGHAT, CDR2 FQNNGV. J gave up 8 bases and V 5 bases, and 18 bases lay outside the gene matches. The CDR3 covers 17 residues. CDR3 loop: CASSRTSWGGPKDEQFF. CDR3 nucleotide sequence: TGTGCCAGCAGCAGAACTAGCTGGGGAGGGCCTAAGGATGAGCAGTTCTTC.

V gene TRBV19 combines with J gene TRBJ2-3; TRBD1 matches 9 bases. The CDR3 spans 15 residues. Germline CDR1 reads LNHDA; CDR2 reads SQIVND (reference sequence). The trim removed 7 bases at V and 1 base at J, leaving 6 bases unmatched. The CDR3: CASTGQGYGTDTQYF. The CDR3 region has the DNA TGTGCCAGTACCGGACAGGGGTACGGCACAGATACGCAGTATTTT.

This chain uses TRBV7-2 with TRBJ2-5, with 9 positions matching TRBD1. Germline V gene data show CDR1 as SGHTA and CDR2 as FQGNSA. The trim removed 5 bases at V and 5 bases at J, leaving 9 bases unmatched. The CDR3 contains 15 residues. CDR3 in DNA: TGTGCCAGCAGCAATCCGGGACAGGGACGTGAGACCCAGTACTTC. The encoded protein is CASSNPGQGRETQYF.

This clonotype was seen a handful of times. The chain links TRBV20-1 to TRBJ2-1; a possible D gene is TRBD2 (5 bases). V lost 3 bases, J lost 5 bases, and 11 bases lay in between. Germline V gene data show CDR1 as DFQATT and CDR2 as SNEGSKA (reference sequence). This CDR3 is built from 13 residues. In DNA form, the CDR3 reads TGCAGTGCTAGGTTCGTCGGGGACAATGAGCAGTTCTTC. Translated: CSARFVGDNEQFF.

This clonotype was seen at least ten times. The chain carries TRBV11-3 and TRBJ1-1; 7 positions agree with TRBD1. This CDR3 has 15 amino acids. Germline CDR1 reads SGHNT; CDR2 reads YENEEA. After removal of 5 bases from V and 5 bases from J, the junction contained 11 bases not matched to a gene. The CDR3 sequence: CASSLTGTVSTEAFF. CDR3 bases: TGTGCCAGCAGCCTGACCGGGACAGTTAGTACTGAAGCTTTCTTT.

In this sample, this clonotype turned up many times. For the CDR3, the DNA is TGTGCCAGCAGCCAAGAAGCCCCCCGGGTTGGCTACACCTTC. Protein product: CASSQEAPRVGYTF. The chain joins TRBV3-1 to TRBJ1-2; D remains ambiguous. V lost 0 bases and J lost 7, with 12 bases in between. Germline values: CDR1 LGHDT, CDR2 YNNKEL (reference sequence). The CDR3 is 14 residues long.

This clonotype appeared many times. The chain couples TRBV4-2 to TRBJ2-7; 11 positions match TRBD2. Germline trimming cut 5 bases from V and 2 bases from J; bases unmatched to any gene: 8. CDR1 is LGHNA, CDR2 YNFKEQ, per germline. The CDR3 totals 16 residues. The CDR3 bases are TGTGCCAGCAGCACGGGGGGGACTAGCGGAGCCTACGAGCAGTACTTC. Its protein is CASSTGGTSGAYEQYF.

This clonotype was counted only a few times. J is TRBJ1-1 and V is TRBV20-1, with D tentatively TRBD1 (6 bases). Germline V gene data show CDR1 as DFQATT and CDR2 as SNEGSKA (reference sequence). V dropped 4 bases and J dropped 5 bases, with 14 bases sitting between them. The CDR3 extends over 13 amino acids. The CDR3 DNA follows: TGCAGTGCTAAACCCGGGACAACAACTGAAGCTTTCTTT. Protein sequence: CSAKPGTTTEAFF.

This clonotype occurred once. V usage is TRBV12-3 or TRBV12-4 and J usage is TRBJ2-5; 14 bases fit TRBD2. CDR3 length: 16 amino acids. With V trimmed by 6 bases and J by 5 bases, 8 bases remained unmatched. The CDR3 DNA reads as TGTGCCAGCAGCCGGGGACTAGCGGGAGCTCGGGAGACCCAGTACTTC. This codes for CASSRGLAGARETQYF.

The chain links TRBV7-2 to TRBJ2-7, with TRBD1 matching over 7 bases. CDR3 length: 15 amino acids. The germline gives CDR1 SGHTA, CDR2 FQGNSA. V shed 5 bases and J 0 bases; nucleotides not matched to a gene: 7. The CDR3 is CASSKDRPTSYEQYF. The CDR3, as DNA: TGTGCCAGCAGCAAGGACAGGCCGACCTCCTACGAGCAGTACTTC. The full variable domain, its missing parts supplied by reference TRBV7-2 and TRBJ2-7, is GAGVSQSPSNKVTEKGKDVELRCDPISGHTALYWYRQSLGQGLEFLIYFQGNSAPDKSGLPSDRFSAERTGGSVSTLTIQRTQQEDSAVYLCASSKDRPTSYEQYFGPGTRLTVT.

The genes are TRBV7-2 and TRBJ1-2, with a weak D call TRBD1 (5 bases). The CDR3 has 14 residues. V was shortened by 4 bases and J by 1 base, with 10 bases between the two germline ends. From germline, CDR1 is SGHTA and CDR2 FQGNSA. The CDR3: CASSSQADNYGYTF. The CDR3 bases are TGTGCCAGCAGCTCACAGGCAGATAACTATGGCTACACCTTC. Based on the CDR3 plus reference TRBV7-2 and TRBJ1-2, the full variable domain is GAGVSQSPSNKVTEKGKDVELRCDPISGHTALYWYRQSLGQGLEFLIYFQGNSAPDKSGLPSDRFSAERTGGSVSTLTIQRTQQEDSAVYLCASSSQADNYGYTFGSGTRLTVV.

This clonotype has at least ten counts. This CDR3 reads CSARGYIEEQFF. DNA for the CDR3: TGCAGTGCTAGAGGATACATTGAGGAGCAGTTCTTC. The genes are TRBV20-1 and TRBJ2-1; D gene ambiguous. Germline V gene sequence: CDR1 DFQATT, CDR2 SNEGSKA (reference sequence). The V end lost 1 base, the J end lost 10 bases, and 11 bases lay between the germline ends. The CDR3 sequence is 12 residues long.

The table lists this clonotype with many counts. This chain links TRBV4-1 with TRBJ1-3; D unresolved. Germline V lookup: CDR1 MGHRA, CDR2 YSYEKL. Trimming took off 1 base at V and 1 base at J, with 8 bases between the two ends. The CDR3 covers 15 residues. In nucleotides, the CDR3 is TGCGCCAGCAGCCAAGCGCGTGGTTCTGGAAACACCATATATTTT. Protein product: CASSQARGSGNTIYF.

This clonotype is a singleton in its sample. This chain links TRBV5-1 with TRBJ1-1, with 9 bases that match TRBD1. V was pared by 4 bases and J by 0 bases, with 1 base of the junction left unmatched. The CDR3 sequence is 14 residues long. The germline V gene encodes CDR1 SGHRS and CDR2 YFSETQ. The CDR3 region has the DNA TGCGCCAGCAGCGGACAGGGGATGAACACTGAAGCTTTCTTT. Protein product: CASSGQGMNTEAFF.

The rearrangement uses TRBV10-3 and TRBJ1-3, with D unclear. The CDR3 totals 15 residues. In germline, CDR1 is ENHRY, CDR2 SYGVKD. V was trimmed by 4 bases and J by 3 bases, leaving 13 bases between them. This chain's CDR3 is CAISVDHVRGNTIYF. In DNA form, the CDR3 reads TGTGCCATCAGTGTCGATCATGTCCGTGGAAACACCATATATTTT.

This clonotype was counted many times. The V gene is TRBV5-5, the J gene TRBJ1-5; TRBD1 might be the D (6 bases). CDR1 and CDR2 from the germline V gene are SGHKS and YYEKEE (reference sequence). The V end was cut by 0 bases, the J end by 0 bases, with 10 bases between. The CDR3 contains 16 residues. The chain's CDR3 is CASSLDRGGSNQPQHF. The CDR3, as DNA: TGTGCCAGCAGCTTGGATAGGGGGGGTAGCAATCAGCCCCAGCATTTT.